Listed below are T cell receptor beta chains from one sample, sequenced in a study of radiation and T cells in renal cell carcinoma. Some clones are missing from TCRdb's copy, which holds only in-frame ones; the method was immunoSEQ multiplex PCR. The sample contains some 130,000 clones, roughly four fifths of which appear only once. Sequencing was performed on blood, taken from a patient whose treatment included radiotherapy and nephrectomy. Every receptor here comes from a woman in her sixties or seventies with renal cell carcinoma. The CDR3 runs from the conserved cysteine through the conserved F or W. The D gene is left open where the match is weak. Not every row has a clone size; where given, it reads once, few, many or a size class.

V: TRBV11-1
J: TRBJ2-5
D: TRBD1
size: NA
DNA: TGTGCCAGCAGCTTACTTCCCGGGACAGGTGGAGAGACCCAGTACTTC
CDR3: CASSLLPGTGGETQYF

V: TRBV7-2
J: TRBJ2-4
D: NA
size: NA
DNA: TGTGCCAGCAGCTTAGATGCCGGGAGTGGCATTCAGTACTTC
CDR3: CASSLDAGSGIQYF

V: TRBV5-8
J: TRBJ1-5
D: NA
size: NA
DNA: TGTGCCAGCAGCTTGGTACAGCCAAATCAGCCCCAGCATTTT
CDR3: CASSLVQPNQPQHF

V: TRBV6-5
J: TRBJ2-2
D: NA
size: NA
DNA: TGTGCCAGCAGGGAGGGCACGTACACCGGGGAGCTGTTTTTT
CDR3: CASREGTYTGELFF

V: TRBV12-5
J: TRBJ1-2
D: NA
size: NA
DNA: TGTGCTAGTGGTTTGGTAGACCGATCAGCGAACTATGGCTACACCTTC
CDR3: CASGLVDRSANYGYTF

V: TRBV6-5
J: TRBJ1-2
D: NA
size: NA
DNA: TGTGCCAGCAAGCCGTCAGGTGCCGAAGGCTACACCTTC
CDR3: CASKPSGAEGYTF

V: TRBV28
J: TRBJ1-3
D: NA
size: NA
DNA: TGTGCCAGCGAGTCCGCCCGGTCCCTGTCTCCCCACTCTGGAAACACCATATATTTT
CDR3: CASESARSLSPHSGNTIYF

V: TRBV28
J: TRBJ1-2
D: NA
size: once
DNA: TGTGCCAGCAGTTTTGGCAGGCGCTATGGCTACACCTTC
CDR3: CASSFGRRYGYTF

V: TRBV19
J: TRBJ1-2
D: NA
size: NA
DNA: TGTGCCAGTAGTATACGGACAGCTGTCTATGGCTACACCTTC
CDR3: CASSIRTAVYGYTF

V: TRBV18
J: TRBJ1-2
D: NA
size: once
DNA: TGTGCCAGCTCACCCGCAGGGGATGGCTACACCTTC
CDR3: CASSPAGDGYTF

V: TRBV19
J: TRBJ2-7
D: TRBD1
size: NA
DNA: TGTGCCAGTAGTATGAATCCCGGGACAGGAGGGGAGCAGTACTTC
CDR3: CASSMNPGTGGEQYF

V: TRBV19
J: TRBJ1-1
D: TRBD1
size: few
DNA: TGTGCCAGTAGTATGGGACAGGGGAACACTGAAGCTTTCTTT
CDR3: CASSMGQGNTEAFF

V: TRBV11-2
J: TRBJ1-2
D: NA
size: NA
DNA: TGTGCCAGCAGCTTAGAGGGGTCGGCTAACTATGGCTACACCTTC
CDR3: CASSLEGSANYGYTF

V: TRBV9
J: TRBJ2-7
D: NA
size: NA
DNA: TGTGCCAGCAGCCCGCGGGACGGCTATGAGCAGTACTTC
CDR3: CASSPRDGYEQYF

V: TRBV19
J: TRBJ2-7
D: TRBD1
size: NA
DNA: TGTGCCAGTAGTATACCCCCCTACAGGGGGCAAGCCTACGAGCAGTACTTC
CDR3: CASSIPPYRGQAYEQYF

V: TRBV5-1
J: TRBJ2-2
D: TRBD1
size: NA
DNA: TGCGCCAGCAGCTCCGGGACAGCAGATCTCAGGGAGCTGTTTTTT
CDR3: CASSSGTADLRELFF

V: TRBV28
J: TRBJ1-5
D: NA
size: few
DNA: TGTGCCAGCAGACCTGAGGGTTTAAGCAATCAGCCCCAGCATTTT
CDR3: CASRPEGLSNQPQHF

V: TRBV6-6
J: TRBJ1-2
D: NA
size: few
DNA: TGTGCCACCGGGGGGGGCTACACCTTC
CDR3: CATGGGYTF

V: TRBV10-3
J: TRBJ2-3
D: TRBD2
size: NA
DNA: TGTGCCATCAGTCGATCTAGCGGGGGCATCCAAATCACAGATACGCAGTATTTT
CDR3: CAISRSSGGIQITDTQYF

V: TRBV20-1
J: TRBJ2-1
D: NA
size: NA
DNA: TGCAGTGCTAGAAGCGGTCCCGGGGAGTTCTTC
CDR3: CSARSGPGEFF

V: TRBV10-3
J: TRBJ1-2
D: NA
size: NA
DNA: TGTGCCATCAGTGCGACATCCTTAAACTATGGCTACACCTTC
CDR3: CAISATSLNYGYTF

V: TRBV19
J: TRBJ1-1
D: TRBD1
size: NA
DNA: TGTGCCAGTAGTGTACGGACAGGGTATTCCACTGAAGCTTTCTTT
CDR3: CASSVRTGYSTEAFF

V: TRBV11-2
J: TRBJ1-1
D: NA
size: NA
DNA: TGTGCCAGCAGCCTAAGGGGGATTGAGAACACTGAAGCTTTCTTT
CDR3: CASSLRGIENTEAFF

V: TRBV11-2
J: TRBJ1-5
D: NA
size: NA
DNA: TGTGCCAGCAGCTTAGAACCAGGAGGCCATCAGCCCCAGCATTTT
CDR3: CASSLEPGGHQPQHF

V: TRBV5-1
J: TRBJ1-1
D: TRBD1
size: NA
DNA: TGCGCCAGCAGCAGACAGGGAGAAAGAGCTGAAGCTTTCTTT
CDR3: CASSRQGERAEAFF

V: TRBV30
J: TRBJ2-3
D: TRBD2
size: NA
DNA: TGTGCCTGGAGGAGGGAGGGCGATACGCAGTATTTT
CDR3: CAWRREGDTQYF

V: TRBV19
J: TRBJ2-2
D: NA
size: few
DNA: TGTGCCAGTCGGCCTCAAGCAGGGGCCGGGGAGCTGTTTTTT
CDR3: CASRPQAGAGELFF

V: TRBV6-5
J: TRBJ2-7
D: TRBD2
size: few
DNA: TGTGCCAGCAGGCTAGCGGGAGCCTACGAGCAGTACTTC
CDR3: CASRLAGAYEQYF

V: TRBV2
J: TRBJ2-5
D: NA
size: NA
DNA: TGTGCCAGCAGTGGTCCAATGAGAGAGACCCAGTACTTC
CDR3: CASSGPMRETQYF

V: TRBV28
J: TRBJ2-5
D: NA
size: NA
DNA: TGTGCCAGCAGTGACTATCCACAAGAGACCCAGTACTTC
CDR3: CASSDYPQETQYF

V: TRBV5-8
J: TRBJ2-6
D: NA
size: NA
DNA: TGTGCCAGCAGCTTGTTCAGGGCGGGGGCCAACGTCCTGACTTTC
CDR3: CASSLFRAGANVLTF

V: TRBV18
J: TRBJ1-1
D: NA
size: NA
DNA: TGTGCCAGCTCACCGGAAAGAGTCACTGAAGCTTTCTTT
CDR3: CASSPERVTEAFF

V: TRBV14
J: TRBJ2-4
D: TRBD1
size: few
DNA: TGTGCCAGCAGCCAAACCTTGAAACAGGGGTTTGGCAAAAACATTCAGTACTTC
CDR3: CASSQTLKQGFGKNIQYF

V: TRBV19
J: TRBJ2-2
D: TRBD2
size: NA
DNA: TGTGCCAGTAGTATGGCTAGCGGGGGGCTGAACACCGGGGAGCTGTTTTTT
CDR3: CASSMASGGLNTGELFF

V: TRBV5-8
J: TRBJ2-5
D: TRBD2
size: NA
DNA: TGTGCCAGCAGCTTGGCCCTAGCGGTACAAGAGACCCAGTACTTC
CDR3: CASSLALAVQETQYF

V: TRBV27
J: TRBJ2-5
D: NA
size: once
DNA: TGTGCCAGCAGTTTAGTTCCCAGGGAGACCCAGTACTTC
CDR3: CASSLVPRETQYF

V: TRBV18
J: TRBJ2-1
D: NA
size: NA
DNA: TGTGCCAGCTCACCCGGGACTTTCCCTGAGCAGTTCTTC
CDR3: CASSPGTFPEQFF

V: TRBV7-2
J: TRBJ2-1
D: NA
size: NA
DNA: TGTGCCAGCAGCTTATTTCCGTATAATGAGCAGTTCTTC
CDR3: CASSLFPYNEQFF

V: TRBV4-3
J: TRBJ2-7
D: TRBD2
size: few
DNA: TGCGCCAGCAGCGAGGGACTAGCGGGATTCTACGAGCAGTACTTC
CDR3: CASSEGLAGFYEQYF

V: TRBV6-5
J: TRBJ1-2
D: NA
size: few
DNA: TGTGCCAGCACGGTCGTGGCGGGGAACTATGGCTACACCTTC
CDR3: CASTVVAGNYGYTF

V: TRBV9
J: TRBJ1-6
D: NA
size: NA
DNA: TGTGCCAGCAGCGTAGAATCGGGGGCGCTGAATTCACCCCTCCACTTT
CDR3: CASSVESGALNSPLHF

V: TRBV28
J: TRBJ1-4
D: TRBD1
size: NA
DNA: TGTGCCAGCAGAAACTCCCGGGACAGGGGGAGGGAAAAACTGTTTTTT
CDR3: CASRNSRDRGREKLFF